This T cell receptor (beta chain) emerged from a study of blood T cell repertoires in COVID-19. V was trimmed by 2 bases and J by 7 bases, leaving 11 bases between them. The CDR3 has 13 amino acids. Per the germline V gene, CDR1 is MNHNS and CDR2 is SASEGT. Repertoires were generated with immunoSEQ multiplex PCR, while TCRdb's copy carries only in-frame clones and drops some. The sample shows 35,000 to 50,000 clones, more than 65% of them seen only once. The sequenced sample consisted of peripheral blood. This sequence originates from an elderly man with acute or convalescent COVID-19. The chain combines TRBV6-1 with TRBJ1-2, with D uncertain. In DNA, the CDR3 is TGTGCCAGCAGTGAAACCCCGGTGGTTGGCTACACCTTC. Translated, it gives CASSETPVVGYTF.